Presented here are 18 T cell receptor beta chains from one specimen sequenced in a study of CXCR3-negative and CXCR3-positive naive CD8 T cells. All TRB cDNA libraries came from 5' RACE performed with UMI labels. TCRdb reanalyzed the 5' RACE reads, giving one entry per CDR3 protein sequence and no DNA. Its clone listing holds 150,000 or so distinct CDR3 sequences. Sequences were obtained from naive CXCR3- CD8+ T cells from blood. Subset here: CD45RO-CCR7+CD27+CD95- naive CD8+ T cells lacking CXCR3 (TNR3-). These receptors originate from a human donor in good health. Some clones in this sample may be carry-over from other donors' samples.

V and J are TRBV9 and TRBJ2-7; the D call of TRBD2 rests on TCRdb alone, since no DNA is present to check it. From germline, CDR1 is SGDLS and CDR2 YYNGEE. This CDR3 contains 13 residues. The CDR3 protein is CASSVVTSGEQYF. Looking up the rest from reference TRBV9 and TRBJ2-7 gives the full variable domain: DSGVTQTPKHLITATGQRVTLRCSPRSGDLSVYWYQQSLDQGLQFLIQYYNGEERAKGNILERFSAQQFPDLHSELNLSSLELGDSALYFCASSVVTSGEQYFGPGTRLTVT.

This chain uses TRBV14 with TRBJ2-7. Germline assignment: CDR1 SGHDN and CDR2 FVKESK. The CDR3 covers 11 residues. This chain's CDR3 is CASSVSYEQYF.

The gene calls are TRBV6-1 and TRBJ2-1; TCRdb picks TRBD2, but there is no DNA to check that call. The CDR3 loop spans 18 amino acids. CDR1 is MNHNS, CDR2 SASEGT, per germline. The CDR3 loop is CASSELWATGGPSNEQFF.

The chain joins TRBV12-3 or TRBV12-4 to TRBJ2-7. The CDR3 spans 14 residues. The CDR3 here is CASSLGQLRYEQYF.

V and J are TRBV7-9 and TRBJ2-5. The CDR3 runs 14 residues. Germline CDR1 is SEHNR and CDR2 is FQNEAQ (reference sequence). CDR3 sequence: CASKSATAQETQYF.

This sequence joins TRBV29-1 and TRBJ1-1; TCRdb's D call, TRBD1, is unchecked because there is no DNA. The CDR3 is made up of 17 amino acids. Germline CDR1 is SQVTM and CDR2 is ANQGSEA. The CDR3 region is CSVEGIQGVTPNTEAFF. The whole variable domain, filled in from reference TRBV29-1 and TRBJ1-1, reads SAVISQKPSRDICQRGTSLTIQCQVDSQVTMMFWYRQQPGQSLTLIATANQGSEATYESGFVIDKFPISRPNLTFSTLTVSNMSPEDSSIYLCSVEGIQGVTPNTEAFFGQGTRLTVV.

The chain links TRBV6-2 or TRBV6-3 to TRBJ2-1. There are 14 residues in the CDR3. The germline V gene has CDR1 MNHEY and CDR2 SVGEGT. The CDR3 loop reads CASIKGPSYNEQFF.

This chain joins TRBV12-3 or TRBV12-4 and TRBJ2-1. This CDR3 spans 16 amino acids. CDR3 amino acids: CASSLAPHPPHNEQFF.

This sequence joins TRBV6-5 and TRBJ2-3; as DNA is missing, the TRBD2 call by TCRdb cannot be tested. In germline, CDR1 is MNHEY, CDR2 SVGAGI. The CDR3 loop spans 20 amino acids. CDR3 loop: CASSYSSSSGLPEHADTQYF.

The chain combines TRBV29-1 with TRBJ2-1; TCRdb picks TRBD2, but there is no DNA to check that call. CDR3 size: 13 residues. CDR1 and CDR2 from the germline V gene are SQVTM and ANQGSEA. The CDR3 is CSVCSGRWNEQFF.

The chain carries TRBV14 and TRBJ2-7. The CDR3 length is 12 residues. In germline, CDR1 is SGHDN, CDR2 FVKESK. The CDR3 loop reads CASSRVSYEQYF. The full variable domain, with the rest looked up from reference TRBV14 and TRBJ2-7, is EAGVTQFPSHSVIEKGQTVTLRCDPISGHDNLYWYRRVMGKEIKFLLHFVKESKQDESGMPNNRFLAERTGGTYSTLKVQPAELEDSGVYFCASSRVSYEQYFGPGTRLTVT.

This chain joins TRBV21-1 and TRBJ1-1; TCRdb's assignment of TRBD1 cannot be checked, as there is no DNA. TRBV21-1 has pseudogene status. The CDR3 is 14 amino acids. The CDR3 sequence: CASRGQGKNTEAFF.

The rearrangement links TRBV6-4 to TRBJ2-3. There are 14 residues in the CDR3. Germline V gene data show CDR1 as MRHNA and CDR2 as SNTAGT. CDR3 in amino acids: CASSDAGGTDTQYF.

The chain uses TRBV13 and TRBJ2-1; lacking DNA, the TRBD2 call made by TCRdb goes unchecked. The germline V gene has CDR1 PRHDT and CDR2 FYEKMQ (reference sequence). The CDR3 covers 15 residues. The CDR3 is CASSYGLAGGNEQFF.

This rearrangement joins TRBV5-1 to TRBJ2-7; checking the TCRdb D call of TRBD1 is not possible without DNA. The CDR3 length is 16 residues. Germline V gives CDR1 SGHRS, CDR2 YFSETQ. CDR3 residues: CASSLAAPGFAYEQYF.

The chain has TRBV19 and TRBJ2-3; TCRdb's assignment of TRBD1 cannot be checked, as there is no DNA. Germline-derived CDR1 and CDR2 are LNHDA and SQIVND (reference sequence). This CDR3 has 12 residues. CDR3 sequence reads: CASTQGGDTQYF.

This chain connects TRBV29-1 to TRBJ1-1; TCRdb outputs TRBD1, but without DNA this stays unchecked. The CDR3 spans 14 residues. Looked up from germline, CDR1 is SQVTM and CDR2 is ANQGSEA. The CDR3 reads CSAIMLTGTGEAFF.

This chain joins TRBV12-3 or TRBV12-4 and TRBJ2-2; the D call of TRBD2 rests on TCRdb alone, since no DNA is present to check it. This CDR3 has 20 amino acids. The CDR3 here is CASSFWSPASGGKNTGELFF.